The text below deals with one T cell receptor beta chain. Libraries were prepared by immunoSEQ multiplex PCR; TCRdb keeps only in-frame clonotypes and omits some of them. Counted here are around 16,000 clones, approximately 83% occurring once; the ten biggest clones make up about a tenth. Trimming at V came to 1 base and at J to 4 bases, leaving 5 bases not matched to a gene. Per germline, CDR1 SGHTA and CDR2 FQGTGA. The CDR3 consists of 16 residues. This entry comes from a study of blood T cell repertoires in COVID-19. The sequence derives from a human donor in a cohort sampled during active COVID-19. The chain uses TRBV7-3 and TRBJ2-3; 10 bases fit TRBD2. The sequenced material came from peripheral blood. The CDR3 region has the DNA TGTGCCAGCAGCTTAATGCCTAGCGGGAGCCCAGATACGCAGTATTTT. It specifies CASSLMPSGSPDTQYF.